This entry is about one TCR beta chain. This record belongs to a study of blood T cell repertoires in COVID-19. Looking at the study overall: Some COVID-19 samples were acute and others convalescent; all came from the United States, Italy and Spain.

Patients in Seattle were enrolled during active infection, then followed longitudinally. As originally analysed: Amplification of reference gene primers provided the estimated nucleated cell counts. Assay: immunoSEQ multiplex PCR; the TCRdb copy retains only in-frame clones and omits some. V and J calls plus clone size are reproduced from that table; the DNA served to infer D and trimming. The sample records around 180,000 clones, about 81% being singletons. The specimen was peripheral blood. The TCR comes from a woman of 80 years or more with COVID-19, enrolled during active disease.

As DNA, the CDR3 is TGTGCCAGCAGCTTAAACGGACTAGCGGGAACCACAGATACGCAGTATTTT. As protein: CASSLNGLAGTTDTQYF. The chain recombines TRBV7-2 with TRBJ2-3; 12 bases align to TRBD2. Germline CDR1 SGHTA, CDR2 FQGNSA. Trimming took 2 bases from V and 2 from J; bases not matched to a gene: 5. This CDR3 is built from 17 residues.